Listed here are 24 T cell receptor beta chains from one sample, sequenced in a study of graft-versus-host responses after intestinal transplantation. Method: immunoSEQ multiplex PCR; TCRdb's copy keeps in-frame clones and lacks some. The sample yields about 85,000 clones, approximately 80% seen once. Antigens for these TCRs are unknown. This specimen consisted of unstimulated CD4+ T cells sorted from spleen or lymph node cells, obtained before intestinal transplant. The receptors were gathered from a human donor who received an intestinal transplant.

The chain joins TRBV19 to TRBJ1-2; TRBD1 agrees at 10 bases. CDR1 LNHDA and CDR2 SQIVND come from the germline V gene (reference sequence). V was clipped by 6 bases and J by 4 bases; unmatched bases: 5. The CDR3 has 14 residues. Here the CDR3 reads CASSGTGDTYGYTF. DNA for the CDR3: TGTGCCAGTAGCGGGACAGGGGATACCTATGGCTACACCTTC.

J is TRBJ2-1 and V is TRBV9; maybe TRBD1 (5 bases). The CDR3 sequence is 14 residues long. Germline loops: CDR1 SGDLS, CDR2 YYNGEE. V was pared by 0 bases and J by 6 bases, with 10 bases between. For the CDR3, the DNA is TGTGCCAGCAGCGTAGAGGGGTATTCCAATGAGCAGTTCTTC. Protein: CASSVEGYSNEQFF.

CDR3 sequence (DNA): TGCGCCAGCAGCCAAGATCAACCGGGAGGGTCTGGAAACACCATATATTTT. Amino acids: CASSQDQPGGSGNTIYF. V gene TRBV4-1 combines with J gene TRBJ1-3; no clear D gene. V lost 0 bases to trimming and J lost 1 base, with 13 bases between them. Per germline, CDR1 MGHRA and CDR2 YSYEKL. The CDR3 loop spans 17 amino acids.

The J gene is TRBJ2-7, the V gene TRBV6-1; 7 nucleotides align to TRBD1. CDR1 and CDR2 (germline): MNHNS, SASEGT. Unmatched junction bases numbered 8, after V lost 2 bases and J lost 4 bases. The CDR3 has 15 residues. The CDR3 DNA reads as TGTGCCAGCAGTGAAACGGGCAGGGGGTGGTACGAGCAGTACTTC. It specifies CASSETGRGWYEQYF.

J is TRBJ2-7 and V is TRBV19, with TRBD1 matching over 7 bases. The germline V gene has CDR1 LNHDA and CDR2 SQIVND (reference sequence). Losses at the gene ends were 3 bases for V and 3 bases for J; bases not matched to a gene: 2. The CDR3 has 13 amino acids. The CDR3 DNA is TGTGCCAGTAGTATCGACAGGGACTACGAGCAGTACTTC. This encodes CASSIDRDYEQYF.

This clone has more than one count but fewer than ten. The V and J genes are TRBV28 and TRBJ1-5; 9 bases match TRBD1. The CDR3 contains 16 residues. CDR1 and CDR2 (germline): MDHEN, SYDVKM. The junction had 10 bases not matched to a gene; V was cut back by 6 bases and J by 4 bases. The CDR3: CASSGGGQGRNQPQHF. CDR3 nucleotide sequence: TGTGCCAGCAGCGGCGGCGGACAGGGGAGGAATCAGCCCCAGCATTTT.

This rearrangement joins TRBV10-2 to TRBJ2-6; the match to TRBD2 covers 8 bases. Germline CDR1 WSHSY, CDR2 SAAADI. This CDR3 spans 16 amino acids. With 6 bases clipped from V and 0 bases from J, the junction kept 4 bases outside the gene matches. The CDR3 loop is CASRDTSGSGANVLTF. As DNA, the CDR3 is TGCGCCAGCAGGGATACTAGCGGCTCTGGGGCCAACGTCCTGACTTTC.

This clone appeared a few times. The chain carries TRBV28 and TRBJ2-5; 11 bases map to TRBD1. CDR1 and CDR2 (germline): MDHEN, SYDVKM. V shed 8 bases and J 2 bases; nucleotides not matched to a gene: 1. The CDR3 has 13 residues. The CDR3 spells CASGDRGQETQYF. The CDR3 nucleotides read TGTGCCAGCGGGGACAGGGGGCAAGAGACCCAGTACTTC.

The CDR3 spells CASSIPAGVFTEAFF. The DNA of the CDR3 is TGTGCCAGCAGCATCCCGGCGGGGGTCTTCACTGAAGCTTTCTTT. The chain couples TRBV21-1 to TRBJ1-1. TRBV21-1 is assigned pseudogene status. This CDR3 is 15 amino acids long.

V is TRBV5-1 and J is TRBJ2-7; TRBD2 is a possible D gene (5 bases). V was pared by 2 bases and J by 1 base, with 25 bases between. Germline lookup yields CDR1 SGHRS and CDR2 YFSETQ. The CDR3 extends over 19 amino acids. The CDR3 DNA reads as TGCGCCAGCAGCTTCGCCTTTACCGGCGATCCGGGGAAGTCCTACGAGCAGTACTTC. Encoded protein: CASSFAFTGDPGKSYEQYF.

The genes are TRBV12-2 and TRBJ2-2; TRBD2, the table's D call, was not compared with the DNA. TRBV12-2 is a known pseudogene. This CDR3 contains 14 residues. The CDR3: CASRLGLFTGELFF. DNA for the CDR3: TGTGCAAGTCGTCTGGGACTTTTCACCGGGGAGCTGTTTTTT.

V usage is TRBV9 and J usage is TRBJ2-1; TRBD2 might be the D (7 bases). Germline V CDR1 and CDR2: SGDLS, YYNGEE. The CDR3 covers 16 residues. Trimming pared 3 bases from V and 4 bases from J, leaving 17 bases between. CDR3 sequence: CASSAGGGLSYNEQFF. The CDR3 bases are TGTGCCAGCAGCGCCGGAGGGGGACTAAGTTACAATGAGCAGTTCTTC. Based on the CDR3 plus reference TRBV9 and TRBJ2-1, the full variable domain is DSGVTQTPKHLITATGQRVTLRCSPRSGDLSVYWYQQSLDQGLQFLIQYYNGEERAKGNILERFSAQQFPDLHSELNLSSLELGDSALYFCASSAGGGLSYNEQFFGPGTRLTVL.

This clone was observed once. The chain is built from TRBV5-4 and TRBJ2-1; TRBD2 agrees at 7 bases. This CDR3 contains 15 residues. The germline V gene has CDR1 SGHNT and CDR2 YYREEE (reference sequence). After removal of 0 bases from V and 6 bases from J, the junction contained 6 bases not matched to a gene. The CDR3 here is CASSLEGRGGNEQFF. The CDR3 region has the DNA TGTGCCAGCAGCTTGGAGGGGAGGGGTGGCAATGAGCAGTTCTTC.

The rearrangement uses TRBV12-5 and TRBJ1-5; 8 bases match TRBD1. The CDR3 is 12 amino acids. V lost 1 base and J lost 15; bases outside the gene matches: 5. Germline V gene data show CDR1 as LGHNT and CDR2 as FRNRAP. The CDR3 protein is CASGLDRGTLHF. CDR3 DNA: TGTGCTAGTGGTTTGGACAGGGGGACACTGCATTTT.

This rearrangement joins TRBV7-6 to TRBJ1-6; D remains ambiguous. CDR1 SGHVS and CDR2 FNYEAQ come from the germline V gene. CDR3 length: 15 residues. V lost 0 bases and J lost 8, with 11 bases in between. The CDR3 loop reads CASSLATGKYSPLHF. CDR3 coding DNA: TGTGCCAGCAGCTTAGCGACGGGGAAGTATTCACCCCTCCACTTT.

This clone was seen only once. This sequence joins TRBV28 and TRBJ2-1; 8 bases are shared with TRBD2. CDR1 and CDR2 (germline): MDHEN, SYDVKM. The CDR3 runs to 14 residues. The V and J ends lost 6 bases and 6 bases, in that order; junction bases with no gene match: 7. CDR3 DNA sequence: TGTGCCAGCAGCACGGGGGGGCGAGTCAATGAGCAGTTCTTC. Its translation: CASSTGGRVNEQFF.

The chain is built from TRBV6-1 and TRBJ2-1; no reliable D call. V shed 3 bases and J shed 4 bases, with 10 bases lying between them. Germline V CDR1 and CDR2: MNHNS, SASEGT. This CDR3 comprises 14 residues. The CDR3 loop is CASSDEARYNEQFF. For the CDR3, the DNA is TGTGCCAGCAGTGACGAGGCTCGTTACAATGAGCAGTTCTTC.

This clone has more than one count but fewer than ten. V and J are TRBV10-2 and TRBJ1-5, with TRBD1 matching over 8 bases. J was trimmed by 4 bases and V by 4 bases; bases with no gene match: 0. Germline lookup yields CDR1 WSHSY and CDR2 SAAADI. There are 13 residues in the CDR3. The CDR3 region has the DNA TGCGCCAGCAGTGGACAGGGGAATCAGCCCCAGCATTTT. Its protein is CASSGQGNQPQHF.

The chain couples TRBV1 to TRBJ1-1. TRBV1 is deemed a pseudogene. The CDR3 sequence is 17 residues long. The CDR3 sequence: CTSSQVSPRDRDTEAFF. The CDR3 DNA is TGCACCAGCAGCCAAGTATCCCCCAGAGACCGGGATACTGAAGCTTTCTTT.

This clone is a singleton in its sample. The genes are TRBV27 and TRBJ1-2; possible D gene TRBD1, 5 bases. Trimming took off 0 bases at V and 1 base at J, with 9 bases between the two ends. The CDR3 runs 15 residues. The germline V gene encodes CDR1 MNHEY and CDR2 SMNVEV (reference sequence). The CDR3 nucleotides read TGTGCCAGCAGTTTATCGGGACTGGGTAACTATGGCTACACCTTC. Encoded protein: CASSLSGLGNYGYTF.

The chain couples TRBV7-9 to TRBJ1-4, with 10 bases aligning to TRBD1. Trimming at V came to 2 bases and at J to 7 bases, leaving 4 bases not matched to a gene. CDR3 length: 15 residues. Looked up from germline, CDR1 is SEHNR and CDR2 is FQNEAQ (reference sequence). The chain's CDR3 is CASSLRQGAVEKLFF. The CDR3 DNA sequence: TGTGCCAGCAGCTTAAGACAGGGGGCGGTTGAAAAACTGTTTTTT. The variable domain in full, with the rest retrieved from reference TRBV7-9 and TRBJ1-4, is DTGVSQNPRHKITKRGQNVTFRCDPISEHNRLYWYRQTLGQGPEFLTYFQNEAQLEKSRLLSDRFSAERPKGSFSTLEIQRTEQGDSAMYLCASSLRQGAVEKLFFGSGTQLSVL.

The rearrangement uses TRBV5-1 and TRBJ2-2; 9 nucleotides align to TRBD1. The CDR3 totals 15 residues. Germline V gives CDR1 SGHRS, CDR2 YFSETQ. V was pared by 0 bases and J by 8 bases, with 5 bases of the junction left unmatched. The CDR3, as DNA: TGCGCCAGCAGCTTGGCCAGGACAGGGGCGGGGGAGCTGTTTTTT. Its translation: CASSLARTGAGELFF.

This rearrangement joins TRBV5-1 to TRBJ2-5, with 12 bases aligning to TRBD2. Germline-derived CDR1 and CDR2 are SGHRS and YFSETQ. The CDR3 contains 17 residues. V was pared by 5 bases and J by 0 bases, with 8 bases of the junction left unmatched. In DNA, the CDR3 is TGCGCCAGCAGTCCCGGGACTAGCGGGCCCCACCAAGAGACCCAGTACTTC. Encoded protein: CASSPGTSGPHQETQYF.

The rearrangement uses TRBV18 and TRBJ2-2, with 7 bases matching TRBD1. Germline V gives CDR1 KGHSH, CDR2 LQKENI. CDR3 length equals 17 residues. J gave up 6 bases and V 6 bases, and 16 bases lay outside the gene matches. As DNA, the CDR3 is TGTGCCAGCTCCCCTACCGAAGGGGGCCGAGGGTCCGGGGAGCTGTTTTTT. Its protein is CASSPTEGGRGSGELFF.